Presented here are 19 T cell receptor beta chains from one specimen sequenced in a study of CD8+CD57+ T cells in acquired aplastic anemia. Patients selected for sequencing had displayed CD8+CD57+ cell expansion by flow cytometry. The template used for profiling TCR beta VDJ and CDR3 was genomic DNA. TCRdb re-derived calls from the reads in MiXCR, one entry per CDR3 protein. The table includes about 470,000 distinct CDR3 sequences, approximately 32% detected once. The source material was sorted CD4+, CD8+, or CD8+CD57+ T cells (not recorded which) from PBMCs. The receptors were sampled from a human donor with aplastic anemia.

This chain links TRBV25-1 with TRBJ1-6; TRBD1 agrees at 8 bases. The V segment lost 4 bases and the J segment 8 bases; nucleotides outside the gene matches: 4. Looked up from germline, CDR1 is MGHDK and CDR2 is SYGVNS. CDR3 length: 14 amino acids. CDR3 amino acids: CASSAPGGDSPLHF. The CDR3 DNA is TGTGCCAGCAGTGCCCCAGGGGGCGATTCACCCCTCCACTTT. Full variable domain (outside the CDR3, taken from reference TRBV25-1 and TRBJ1-6): EADIYQTPRYLVIGTGKKITLECSQTMGHDKMYWYQQDPGMELHLIHYSYGVNSTEKGDLSSESTVSRIRTEHFPLTLESARPSHTSQYLCASSAPGGDSPLHFGNGTRLTVT.

The table lists this clonotype with many counts. V is TRBV6-1 and J is TRBJ1-2; D is unresolved. Deletions cut 5 bases from V and 3 bases from J, with 13 bases between. Germline V gene sequence: CDR1 MNHNS, CDR2 SASEGT. The CDR3 consists of 14 residues. The CDR3 DNA reads as TGTGCCAGCAGTCGCGCCGCCAGTTACTATGGCTACACCTTC. Its translation is CASSRAASYYGYTF.

This clonotype came up many times. This rearrangement joins TRBV25-1 to TRBJ2-3, with TRBD1 matching over 7 bases. The CDR3 extends over 15 amino acids. Trimming took 4 bases from V and 2 from J; bases not matched to a gene: 6. The germline V gene encodes CDR1 MGHDK and CDR2 SYGVNS. The CDR3 sequence: CASSVSQGVTDTQYF. The CDR3 DNA is TGTGCCAGCAGTGTGTCGCAGGGGGTCACAGATACGCAGTATTTT.

This clonotype was found once. A read error is likely, as this CDR3 ends without the conserved phenylalanine or tryptophan. The rearrangement joins TRBV3-1 to TRBJ2-7; TRBD2 is a possible D gene (6 bases). Trimming stripped 2 bases from V and 4 bases from J, with 18 bases between. The CDR3 is 16 amino acids. From germline, CDR1 is LGHDT and CDR2 YNNKEL (reference sequence). The DNA of the CDR3 is TGTGCCAGCAGCCAATCTTATCGGGAGATGTTATACGAGCAGTACTCC. Its translation is CASSQSYREMLYEQYS.

This chain links TRBV4-2 with TRBJ2-7; TRBD2 matches at 12 bases. This CDR3 is built from 16 residues. Germline CDR1 is LGHNA and CDR2 is YNFKEQ. Trimming at V came to 2 bases and at J to 2 bases, leaving 4 bases not matched to a gene. The CDR3 DNA sequence: TGTGCCAGCAGCCAACCGGGACTAGCGGGTGCCTACGAGCAGTACTTC. This sequence encodes CASSQPGLAGAYEQYF.

This clonotype was counted many times. The chain recombines TRBV19 with TRBJ1-6; 9 positions agree with TRBD1. The CDR3 spans 15 residues. V lost 3 bases, J lost 9 bases, and 6 bases stayed unmatched. CDR1 and CDR2 from the germline V gene are LNHDA and SQIVND (reference sequence). DNA for the CDR3: TGTGCCAGTAGTATCCAGACAGGGGGTGGTTCACCCCTCCACTTT. Protein product: CASSIQTGGGSPLHF.

This clonotype was found many times. The rearrangement joins TRBV7-2 to TRBJ2-7; 8 nucleotides align to TRBD2. V lost 5 bases to trimming and J lost 6 bases; unmatched junction nucleotides: 12. The CDR3 covers 15 residues. Germline lookup yields CDR1 SGHTA and CDR2 FQGNSA. The CDR3 here is CASSKLIAGMTEQYF. CDR3 sequence (DNA): TGTGCCAGCAGCAAGTTGATAGCGGGAATGACCGAGCAGTACTTC. Together with reference TRBV7-2 and TRBJ2-7, the CDR3 gives the full variable domain: GAGVSQSPSNKVTEKGKDVELRCDPISGHTALYWYRQSLGQGLEFLIYFQGNSAPDKSGLPSDRFSAERTGGSVSTLTIQRTQQEDSAVYLCASSKLIAGMTEQYFGPGTRLTVT.

The chain recombines TRBV29-1 with TRBJ2-5; 8 bases are a match to TRBD2. Per the germline V gene, CDR1 is SQVTM and CDR2 is ANQGSEA. This CDR3 is built from 14 residues. V was clipped by 3 bases and J by 3 bases; unmatched bases: 6. CDR3 in DNA: TGCAGCGTTGATTTGCGGGGGGAAAAAGAGACCCAGTACTTC. Translating gives CSVDLRGEKETQYF.

This clonotype occurred a few times. V is TRBV14 and J is TRBJ2-7; D call uncertain. This CDR3 has 13 amino acids. Germline assignment: CDR1 SGHDN and CDR2 FVKESK. The germline V and J ends were trimmed by 4 bases and 6 bases, with 13 bases remaining between them. The CDR3 DNA reads TGTGCCAGCAGCCCCAAGTTGAGAGCCGAGCAGTACTTC. Translated: CASSPKLRAEQYF.

V is TRBV20-1 and J is TRBJ2-5, with 8 nucleotides matching TRBD1. CDR3 size: 13 residues. The V gene's germline CDR1 is DFQATT and CDR2 SNEGSKA (reference sequence). Trimming removed 3 bases from V and 4 bases from J; junction bases left unmatched: 4. DNA for the CDR3: TGCAGTGCTAGGTCACAGGGGGGAGAGACCCAGTACTTC. This codes for CSARSQGGETQYF.

This clonotype appeared a single time. The chain employs TRBV9 and TRBJ1-1; D is ambiguous. This CDR3 region has 15 residues. The ends were cut back, 0 bases at V and 4 bases at J, with 13 bases in the middle. CDR1 and CDR2 (germline): SGDLS, YYNGEE. CDR3 DNA sequence: TGTGCCAGCAGCGTAGACTGGGGAGGGAGCACTGAAGCTTTCTTT. Its protein is CASSVDWGGSTEAFF.

The table lists this clonotype with a count of one. J is TRBJ2-7 and V is TRBV15, with 9 bases lining up with TRBD2. Germline V gene sequence: CDR1 LNHNV, CDR2 YYDKDF (reference sequence). The CDR3 length is 15 residues. Losses at the gene ends were 1 base for V and 4 bases for J; bases not matched to a gene: 5. This CDR3 reads CATSRAAGGAYEQYF. In DNA, the CDR3 is TGTGCCACCAGCAGAGCAGCGGGGGGCGCGTACGAGCAGTACTTC.

As concerns this clonotype: This may come from a read error, since a much larger clone is one base off. The CDR3 DNA follows: TGTGCCAGCAGCATCCCGACAGTGAGTAACTATGGCTACACCTTC. This gives the protein CASSIPTVSNYGYTF. V and J are TRBV2 and TRBJ1-2, with D perhaps matching TRBD1 (5 bases). Germline assignment: CDR1 SNHLY and CDR2 FYNNEI. The V and J ends lost 6 bases and 1 base respectively, with 15 bases between them. The CDR3 sequence is 15 residues long.

This clonotype was seen just once. V and J are TRBV4-1 and TRBJ1-1; TRBD1 agrees at 9 bases. Unmatched junction bases numbered 7, after V lost 4 bases and J lost 4 bases. The germline V gene has CDR1 MGHRA and CDR2 YSYEKL. The CDR3 is 15 residues long. As DNA, the CDR3 is TGCGCCAGCAGCCCGGGACAGGGACGTTTCACTGAAGCTTTCTTT. This sequence encodes CASSPGQGRFTEAFF.

The chain uses TRBV18 and TRBJ1-2, with TRBD1 as a possible D gene (5 bases). The CDR3 is 15 residues long. V was cut by 3 bases and J by 4 bases, with 15 bases left in between. Germline V gives CDR1 KGHSH, CDR2 LQKENI. The CDR3 protein is CASSPGSGPPYGYTF. In DNA form, the CDR3 reads TGTGCCAGCTCACCCGGGTCAGGGCCACCCTATGGCTACACCTTC. The full variable domain, with the rest looked up from reference TRBV18 and TRBJ1-2, is NAGVMQNPRHLVRRRGQEARLRCSPMKGHSHVYWYRQLPEEGLKFMVYLQKENIIDESGMPKERFSAEFPKEGPSILRIQQVVRGDSAAYFCASSPGSGPPYGYTFGSGTRLTVV.

About this clonotype: An end of the junction differs from the germline gene, which may be a read error. The chain recombines TRBV5-1 with TRBJ1-2; weak D call: TRBD1 (5 bases). CDR3 length equals 13 residues. The V gene's germline CDR1 is SGHRS and CDR2 YFSETQ. The CDR3 protein is CASSLTDNYGCTF. The CDR3 DNA reads as TGCGCCAGCAGTCTGACAGATAACTATGGCTGCACCTTC.

The rearrangement uses TRBV14 and TRBJ2-5; the D gene is possibly TRBD2 (6 bases). The length of the CDR3 is 17 residues. The germline V gene encodes CDR1 SGHDN and CDR2 FVKESK. V was pared by 0 bases and J by 2 bases, with 16 bases between. CDR3 nucleotides: TGTGCCAGCAGCCAAGATTTTTCGACCCGGGGGCAAGAGACCCAGTACTTC. Protein sequence: CASSQDFSTRGQETQYF.

There are many counts of this clonotype. The gene calls are TRBV20-1 and TRBJ1-2; tentatively, D is TRBD1 (5 bases). With 3 bases removed from V and 0 bases from J, the gap between germline ends came to 11 bases. This CDR3 is 14 amino acids long. Germline CDR1 is DFQATT and CDR2 is SNEGSKA (reference sequence). The DNA of the CDR3 is TGCAGTGCTAGGGGAGGGGCTGCTAACTATGGCTACACCTTC. Protein: CSARGGAANYGYTF.

The chain is built from TRBV20-1 and TRBJ1-1, with a tentative D call TRBD1 (5 bases). Germline CDR1 reads DFQATT; CDR2 reads SNEGSKA (reference sequence). The length of the CDR3 is 12 residues. Trimming removed 4 bases at V and 13 bases at J, with 19 bases between. The CDR3 DNA reads TGCAGTGCTAACACCGCCGACCTACAGGTTTTCTTT. Translating gives CSANTADLQVFF.